The 7 T cell receptor beta chains below all came from one sample that was sequenced in a study of cytomegalovirus exposure and HLA in healthy donors. Researchers ran the PCR with 60 Vbeta and 13 Jbeta primers. Assay used: immunoSEQ multiplex PCR; TCRdb lists only in-frame clones, some missing. The sample lists 150,000 to 200,000 clones, 80% seen once, with less than 1.5% in the top ten. The specimen was PBMCs. These receptors came from a girl aged 10 to 17 in good health and CMV-seropositive.

The V call is TRBV5-6, the J call TRBJ1-4, with D unresolved. V lost 0 bases and J lost 8, with 14 bases in between. This CDR3 spans 15 amino acids. CDR1 is SGHDT, CDR2 YYEEEE, per germline. The CDR3 nucleotides read TGTGCCAGCAGCTTGGGCCCCTCCAGCGGGGAAAAACTGTTTTTT. Protein product: CASSLGPSSGEKLFF.

This clone is judged medium-sized (0.01 to 0.1%). The V gene is TRBV9, the J gene TRBJ2-1; TRBD1 might be the D (5 bases). The CDR3 runs to 14 residues. The V end lost 0 bases, the J end lost 7 bases, and 11 bases lay between the germline ends. Germline assignment: CDR1 SGDLS and CDR2 YYNGEE. CDR3 nucleotides: TGTGCCAGCAGCGTAGCTGGTAGACAGAATGAGCAGTTCTTC. Its translation: CASSVAGRQNEQFF. Combining the CDR3 with reference TRBV9 and TRBJ2-1 gives the whole variable domain DSGVTQTPKHLITATGQRVTLRCSPRSGDLSVYWYQQSLDQGLQFLIQYYNGEERAKGNILERFSAQQFPDLHSELNLSSLELGDSALYFCASSVAGRQNEQFFGPGTRLTVL.

This chain links TRBV2 with TRBJ2-2; tentative D call: TRBD2 (6 bases). Trimming removed 7 bases at V and 7 bases at J, with 16 bases between. There are 14 residues in the CDR3. The germline V gene encodes CDR1 SNHLY and CDR2 FYNNEI. CDR3 nucleotides: TGTGCCAGCATAGAGGAGTCGGGGGTCGGGGAGCTGTTTTTT. The encoded protein is CASIEESGVGELFF.

The chain carries TRBV7-2 and TRBJ2-3; TRBD2 agrees at 8 bases. V dropped 1 base and J dropped 2; count of bases not matched to a gene: 5. The CDR3 is 16 amino acids. CDR1 and CDR2 from the germline V gene are SGHTA and FQGNSA. The CDR3 loop reads CASSLGGSGNTDTQYF. CDR3 nucleotide sequence: TGTGCCAGCAGCTTAGGAGGTAGCGGGAACACAGATACGCAGTATTTT. Using reference TRBV7-2 and TRBJ2-3 for the parts outside the CDR3, the full variable domain is GAGVSQSPSNKVTEKGKDVELRCDPISGHTALYWYRQSLGQGLEFLIYFQGNSAPDKSGLPSDRFSAERTGGSVSTLTIQRTQQEDSAVYLCASSLGGSGNTDTQYFGPGTRLTVL.

The rearrangement links TRBV5-1 to TRBJ1-2; D perhaps matches TRBD1 (5 bases). The V end lost 3 bases, the J end lost 4 bases, and 16 bases lay between the germline ends. Germline V CDR1 and CDR2: SGHRS, YFSETQ. CDR3 length: 15 residues. CDR3: CASSSGVGPGYGYTF. CDR3 DNA: TGCGCCAGCAGCTCTGGGGTGGGGCCGGGCTATGGCTACACCTTC.

This chain joins TRBV15 and TRBJ2-7; 9 nucleotides match TRBD1. The CDR3 is 15 residues long. Germline-derived CDR1 and CDR2 are LNHNV and YYDKDF (reference sequence). The J segment lost 10 bases and the V segment lost 0 bases, leaving 10 bases of the junction unmatched. Here the CDR3 reads CATSRDSGTGMAQYF. DNA for the CDR3: TGTGCCACCAGCAGAGATTCCGGGACAGGGATGGCTCAGTACTTC.

This chain joins TRBV11-2 and TRBJ2-7, with D possibly TRBD1 on 6 matching bases. Germline values: CDR1 SGHAT, CDR2 FQNNGV. V lost 0 bases to trimming and J lost 7 bases, with 16 bases between them. The CDR3 contains 15 residues. CDR3 residues: CASSLDRQIQGEQYF. In DNA form, the CDR3 reads TGTGCCAGCAGCTTAGACCGACAAATTCAGGGGGAGCAGTACTTC.